A few counts support the clone carrying this T cell receptor (beta chain). The protocol was immunoSEQ multiplex PCR, while the TCRdb copy is restricted to in-frame clones and leaves out a portion. The sample includes about 35,000 clones, approximately 80% of them seen just once. This sample was included in a study of OX40 agonist ivuxolimab in advanced cancers. This CDR3 has 17 amino acids. The germline V gene has CDR1 SGDLS and CDR2 YYNGEE. The ends lost 3 bases at V and 6 bases at J; junction bases unmatched: 12. V gene TRBV9 combines with J gene TRBJ2-2; TRBD1 aligns across 9 bases. The material was CD4+ or CD8+ T cells sorted from blood, obtained in a trial of the OX40 agonist ivuxolimab. The origin of this receptor is an adult with an advanced solid tumor such as melanoma, head and neck, liver or kidney cancer. The CDR3 DNA reads TGTGCCAGCAGCGCCTATTTCGGACAGGGGACGGCCGGGGAGCTGTTTTTT. It translates to CASSAYFGQGTAGELFF.